The 29 T cell receptor beta chains listed next were all sequenced from one sample in a study of cytomegalovirus exposure and HLA in healthy donors. It was with 60 Vbeta and 13 Jbeta primers that the PCR ran. Sequenced by immunoSEQ multiplex PCR; TCRdb stores in-frame clones only, minus some. The sample yields under 200,000 clones, roughly 90% seen once. The source material was PBMCs. The receptors originated from a woman under 30 in good health and CMV-seronegative.

The CDR3 reads CASSRTSGDSYEQYF. As DNA, the CDR3 is TGTGCCAGCAGCCGCACTAGCGGGGACTCCTACGAGCAGTACTTC. The rearrangement links TRBV7-2 to TRBJ2-7; 10 bases line up with TRBD2. Germline CDR1 and CDR2: SGHTA and FQGNSA. V shed 5 bases, J shed 0 bases, and the junction held 4 bases outside the gene matches. CDR3 length: 15 amino acids.

The chain employs TRBV6-6 and TRBJ2-3, with 9 bases that match TRBD2. V dropped 2 bases and J dropped 7; count of bases not matched to a gene: 4. Germline V gene lookup returns CDR1 MNHNY and CDR2 SVGAGI (reference sequence). This CDR3 is 14 amino acids long. The CDR3 region is CASSYGTSNYTQYF. The CDR3 coding sequence is TGTGCCAGCAGTTACGGGACTAGCAATTATACGCAGTATTTT.

Notes on this clone: One end of the junction does not line up with germline, which may come from a read error. This chain joins TRBV11-2 and TRBJ1-6; D is perhaps TRBD1 (5 bases). From germline, CDR1 is SGHAT and CDR2 FQNNGV. The CDR3 has 16 amino acids. CDR3 DNA: TGTGCCAGCAGGTTAGGATTTAGGGGTCGCAATTCACCCCTCCACTTT. This codes for CASRLGFRGRNSPLHF.

The gene calls are TRBV4-2 and TRBJ2-7, with D maybe TRBD2 (5 bases). The CDR3 runs 16 residues. Germline CDR1 and CDR2: LGHNA and YNFKEQ. V lost 1 base and J 3 bases, leaving 16 bases between the germline ends. CDR3 residues: CASSQVWESSVYEQYF. The CDR3 DNA follows: TGTGCCAGCAGCCAAGTATGGGAGTCTTCAGTCTACGAGCAGTACTTC.

The rearrangement uses TRBV28 and TRBJ1-1, with D hard to call. Germline CDR1 reads MDHEN; CDR2 reads SYDVKM. Trimming took 5 bases from V and 4 from J, leaving 14 bases between them. The CDR3 length is 14 residues. The CDR3 nucleotides are TGTGCCAGCAGTCCCCGGATCGAGGGCACTGAAGCTTTCTTT. Translating gives CASSPRIEGTEAFF.

J is TRBJ2-3 and V is TRBV15; 7 bases agree with TRBD1. The CDR3 runs 16 residues. Germline trimming cut 5 bases from V and 0 bases from J; bases unmatched to any gene: 8. Germline assignment: CDR1 LNHNV and CDR2 YYDKDF (reference sequence). The CDR3 region has the DNA TGTGCCACCAGCGCCACAGGGGATACTAGCACAGATACGCAGTATTTT. Translated, it gives CATSATGDTSTDTQYF.

In this sample, this clone turned up once. The V gene is TRBV7-6, the J gene TRBJ2-1; D perhaps matches TRBD2 (5 bases). Germline loops: CDR1 SGHVS, CDR2 FNYEAQ. V was shortened by 0 bases and J by 0 bases, with 6 bases between the two germline ends. The CDR3 consists of 15 residues. CDR3 nucleotide sequence: TGTGCCAGCAGCTTAGCGGGGAGCTCCTACAATGAGCAGTTCTTC. Translating it yields CASSLAGSSYNEQFF.

The V gene is TRBV6-5, the J gene TRBJ1-2, with D tentatively TRBD1 (6 bases). This CDR3 is 16 amino acids long. Trimming stripped 0 bases from V and 6 bases from J, with 17 bases between. Germline loops: CDR1 MNHEY, CDR2 SVGAGI. The CDR3 DNA reads TGTGCCAGCAGTTACTCGATAGAAGGGGCAGGGGATGGCTACACCTTC. This codes for CASSYSIEGAGDGYTF.

The rearrangement uses TRBV6-6 and TRBJ1-1; D may be TRBD1 (5 bases). The CDR3 runs to 14 residues. Germline V CDR1 and CDR2: MNHNY, SVGAGI (reference sequence). Trimming took off 0 bases at V and 6 bases at J, with 11 bases between the two ends. The CDR3 here is CASSYSKGLAEAFF. The CDR3 nucleotides are TGTGCCAGCAGTTACTCGAAGGGGTTAGCTGAAGCTTTCTTT.

J is TRBJ2-2 and V is TRBV28; D possibly corresponds to TRBD2 (5 bases). Germline V gene lookup returns CDR1 MDHEN and CDR2 SYDVKM. The CDR3 extends over 15 amino acids. Deletions cut 6 bases from V and 1 base from J, with 12 bases between. The CDR3 DNA reads as TGTGCCAGCAGCCGCGGAGGTGTGAACACCGGGGAGCTGTTTTTT. Translating it yields CASSRGGVNTGELFF.

This chain uses TRBV19 with TRBJ1-5; 8 positions agree with TRBD1. This CDR3 has 17 residues. V was pared by 3 bases and J by 3 bases, with 10 bases of the junction left unmatched. Germline V CDR1 and CDR2: LNHDA, SQIVND (reference sequence). This CDR3 is CASSMILRQGNNQPQHF. DNA of the CDR3: TGTGCCAGTAGTATGATTCTGAGACAGGGGAACAATCAGCCCCAGCATTTT.

CDR3 DNA sequence: TGTGCCAGCAGCTTTGGACAGGGGGACTACACCTTC. Translated, it gives CASSFGQGDYTF. The chain is built from TRBV5-4 and TRBJ1-2, with TRBD1 matching 10 bases. In germline, CDR1 is SGHNT, CDR2 YYREEE (reference sequence). J gave up 10 bases and V 2 bases, and 2 bases lay outside the gene matches. There are 12 residues in the CDR3.

V usage is TRBV18 and J usage is TRBJ1-1, with D unresolved. CDR3 length: 13 amino acids. Trimming removed 3 bases at V and 4 bases at J, with 9 bases between. In germline, CDR1 is KGHSH, CDR2 LQKENI. The CDR3 spells CASSPVQITEAFF. The CDR3 nucleotides are TGTGCCAGCTCACCCGTTCAGATCACTGAAGCTTTCTTT. The complete variable domain, with remaining parts taken from reference TRBV18 and TRBJ1-1, reads NAGVMQNPRHLVRRRGQEARLRCSPMKGHSHVYWYRQLPEEGLKFMVYLQKENIIDESGMPKERFSAEFPKEGPSILRIQQVVRGDSAAYFCASSPVQITEAFFGQGTRLTVV.

The chain is built from TRBV28 and TRBJ2-6; unclear D gene. Per germline, CDR1 MDHEN and CDR2 SYDVKM. The CDR3 sequence is 15 residues long. With 3 bases removed from V and 0 bases from J, the gap between germline ends came to 6 bases. CDR3 loop: CASSFRPSGANVLTF. The CDR3 bases are TGTGCCAGCAGTTTCCGTCCCTCTGGGGCCAACGTCCTGACTTTC.

This clone was counted between two and nine times. The chain couples TRBV2 to TRBJ2-7; maybe TRBD2 (6 bases). The CDR3 is 12 residues long. Germline V gene data show CDR1 as SNHLY and CDR2 as FYNNEI. Trimming took off 8 bases at V and 3 bases at J, with 11 bases between the two ends. CDR3 DNA: TGTGCCAGCCGGGACTTTAGCTACGAGCAGTACTTC. As protein: CASRDFSYEQYF.

V gene TRBV5-6 combines with J gene TRBJ2-1; 8 nucleotides match TRBD1. This CDR3 comprises 18 residues. V shed 4 bases and J 0 bases; nucleotides not matched to a gene: 12. The germline CDR1 and CDR2 sequences are SGHDT and YYEEEE. As DNA, the CDR3 is TGTGCCAGCAGCGCCCTGACAGGGGACGCGAGCTCCTACAATGAGCAGTTCTTC. Its translation is CASSALTGDASSYNEQFF.

The genes are TRBV5-1 and TRBJ2-3; the D gene is possibly TRBD1 (6 bases). Germline lookup yields CDR1 SGHRS and CDR2 YFSETQ. Between the trimmed V and J ends, which lost 4 bases and 2 bases, there was a span of 14 bases. This CDR3 region has 15 residues. The CDR3 DNA reads TGCGCCAGCAGCATCAACAGGGAGTTCACAGATACGCAGTATTTT. Amino acids: CASSINREFTDTQYF.

V is TRBV19 and J is TRBJ2-1, with D perhaps matching TRBD2 (5 bases). Between the trimmed V and J ends, which lost 3 bases and 6 bases, there was a span of 12 bases. Per the germline V gene, CDR1 is LNHDA and CDR2 is SQIVND (reference sequence). The CDR3 loop spans 14 amino acids. The CDR3 DNA is TGTGCCAGTAGTATGGCTGGACTGCTCAATGAGCAGTTCTTC. Translated: CASSMAGLLNEQFF.

CDR3 region: CASTLSGTYNEQFF. CDR3 nucleotides: TGTGCCAGCACCCTTAGCGGAACCTACAATGAGCAGTTCTTC. The V call is TRBV2, the J call TRBJ2-1, with a weak D call TRBD2 (6 bases). Per the germline V gene, CDR1 is SNHLY and CDR2 is FYNNEI. The CDR3 spans 14 residues. Trimming pared 7 bases from V and 2 bases from J, leaving 12 bases between.

This clone came up once. The J gene is TRBJ1-1, the V gene TRBV6-5, with a weak D call TRBD1 (5 bases). The germline V and J ends were trimmed by 6 bases and 3 bases, with 14 bases remaining between them. The CDR3 loop spans 14 amino acids. Per germline, CDR1 MNHEY and CDR2 SVGAGI. The CDR3 nucleotides are TGTGCCAGCAGACCCTCTTGGGGGGACACTGAAGCTTTCTTT. Translating it yields CASRPSWGDTEAFF.

This clone has ten or more counts. The V and J genes are TRBV19 and TRBJ1-1; 7 positions agree with TRBD1. V lost 5 bases to trimming and J lost 7 bases; unmatched junction nucleotides: 13. From germline, CDR1 is LNHDA and CDR2 SQIVND (reference sequence). The CDR3 sequence is 15 residues long. The CDR3 nucleotides read TGTGCCAGTAGTTGGGCGGGACAGCACTTCAGTGAAGCTTTCTTT. Its translation: CASSWAGQHFSEAFF.

This clone came up once. The gene calls are TRBV2 and TRBJ1-4; 8 positions agree with TRBD1. This CDR3 has 15 amino acids. With 6 bases clipped from V and 8 bases from J, the junction kept 11 bases outside the gene matches. Per the germline V gene, CDR1 is SNHLY and CDR2 is FYNNEI. The CDR3 DNA reads TGTGCCAGCAGACTCCAGGGGACAGGTGGGGAAAAACTGTTTTTT. This translates into CASRLQGTGGEKLFF.

This chain links TRBV28 with TRBJ1-2; 9 bases agree with TRBD1. This CDR3 region has 13 residues. The germline gives CDR1 MDHEN, CDR2 SYDVKM. J gave up 8 bases and V 5 bases, and 6 bases lay outside the gene matches. CDR3 amino acids: CASSPGQGRGYTF. The CDR3 DNA sequence: TGTGCCAGCAGTCCCGGACAGGGGCGGGGCTACACCTTC.

V gene TRBV7-8 combines with J gene TRBJ1-5; D is undetermined. This CDR3 contains 14 residues. Germline loops: CDR1 SGHVS, CDR2 FQNEAQ. V lost 2 bases, J lost 0 bases, and 5 bases lay in between. CDR3 residues: CASSLQFSNQPQHF. For the CDR3, the DNA is TGTGCCAGCAGCTTACAGTTTAGCAATCAGCCCCAGCATTTT.

The CDR3 region has the DNA TGTGCCAGCAGCACGAGCGGGAGGGGTTACAATGAGCAGTTCTTC. Translated: CASSTSGRGYNEQFF. V usage is TRBV5-4 and J usage is TRBJ2-1; 10 bases line up with TRBD2. Trimming at V came to 4 bases and at J to 4 bases, leaving 5 bases not matched to a gene. CDR3 length: 15 residues. Germline V gene lookup returns CDR1 SGHNT and CDR2 YYREEE (reference sequence).

J is TRBJ1-1 and V is TRBV19; no clear D gene. Per the germline V gene, CDR1 is LNHDA and CDR2 is SQIVND (reference sequence). V lost 5 bases and J 7 bases, leaving 8 bases between the germline ends. The CDR3 loop spans 11 amino acids. CDR3 in DNA: TGTGCCAGTAGTCATCAGGTTGAAGCTTTCTTT. This translates into CASSHQVEAFF.

The V call is TRBV2, the J call TRBJ2-3; possibly TRBD2 for D (7 bases). Germline CDR1 reads SNHLY; CDR2 reads FYNNEI. Between the trimmed V and J ends, which lost 1 base and 4 bases, there was a span of 12 bases. CDR3 length: 15 amino acids. The CDR3 DNA reads as TGTGCCAGCAGTGAAGGGGGGGGCCAAGCAGATACGCAGTATTTT. Translation gives CASSEGGGQADTQYF.

The rearrangement joins TRBV7-8 to TRBJ2-1, with D tentatively TRBD2 (7 bases). Germline CDR1 is SGHVS and CDR2 is FQNEAQ. The CDR3 covers 16 residues. V lost 1 base and J 0 bases, leaving 10 bases between the germline ends. The CDR3 loop is CASSLEGGGSYNEQFF. The CDR3 nucleotides read TGTGCCAGCAGCTTAGAGGGGGGGGGCTCCTACAATGAGCAGTTCTTC.

This clone was found once. The chain has TRBV5-1 and TRBJ2-1, with D uncertain. This CDR3 region has 12 residues. CDR1 and CDR2 (germline): SGHRS, YFSETQ. Trimming shortened V by 1 base and J by 8 bases, and 7 bases separated the two germline ends. CDR3 in DNA: TGCGCCAGCAGCTTGAATTTCTATGAGCAGTTCTTC. Amino acids: CASSLNFYEQFF. Using reference TRBV5-1 and TRBJ2-1 for the parts outside the CDR3, the full variable domain is KAGVTQTPRYLIKTRGQQVTLSCSPISGHRSVSWYQQTPGQGLQFLFEYFSETQRNKGNFPGRFSGRQFSNSRSEMNVSTLELGDSALYLCASSLNFYEQFFGPGTRLTVL.